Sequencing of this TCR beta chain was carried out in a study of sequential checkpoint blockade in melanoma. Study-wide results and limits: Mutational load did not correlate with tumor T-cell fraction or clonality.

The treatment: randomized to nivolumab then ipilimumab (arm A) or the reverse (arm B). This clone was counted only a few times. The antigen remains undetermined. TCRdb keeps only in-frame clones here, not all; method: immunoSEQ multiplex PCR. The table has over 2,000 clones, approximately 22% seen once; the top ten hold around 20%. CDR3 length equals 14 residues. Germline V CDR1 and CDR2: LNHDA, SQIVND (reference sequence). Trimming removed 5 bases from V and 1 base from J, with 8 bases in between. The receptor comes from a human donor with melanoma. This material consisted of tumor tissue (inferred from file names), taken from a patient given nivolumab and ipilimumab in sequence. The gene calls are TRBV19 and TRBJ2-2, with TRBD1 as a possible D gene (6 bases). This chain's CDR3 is CASSQDRNTGELFF. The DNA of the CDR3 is TGTGCCAGTAGTCAGGACAGGAACACCGGGGAGCTGTTTTTT. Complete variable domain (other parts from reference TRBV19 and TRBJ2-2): DGGITQSPKYLFRKEGQNVTLSCEQNLNHDAMYWYRQDPGQGLRLIYYSQIVNDFQKGDIAEGYSVSREKKESFPLTVTSAQKNPTAFYLCASSQDRNTGELFFGEGSRLTVL.